This is a list of T cell receptor beta chains from one sample in a study of cytomegalovirus exposure and HLA in healthy donors. Produced via immunoSEQ multiplex PCR; TCRdb's table is partial and in-frame only. This sample has about 97,000 clones; around 85% occur once, and the top ten carry approximately 3.9%. Material for sequencing was PBMCs. The source is a man younger than 45 in good health and CMV-seronegative. Each CDR3 is given with its conserved first and last residue. Fields, in order: clone size, J gene, V gene, D gene, CDR3 DNA, CDR3 protein. The D gene is left open where the match is weak. Clone sizes are given selectively: once, few, many, or a class where the clone is expanded.

>NA|TRBJ2-7|TRBV6-5|TRBD2
TGTGCCAGCAAAGGGAGCGGGGGCGCATCCCGGCCGTACTTC
CASKGSGGASRPYF
>NA|TRBJ2-7|TRBV6-6|NA
TGTGCCAGCAAGGGGATCAGGAGCTCCTACGAGCAGTACTTC
CASKGIRSSYEQYF
>NA|TRBJ2-3|TRBV7-9|TRBD1
TGTGCCAGCAGCTCCACCTCGACAGGGGAAGATACGCAGTATTTT
CASSSTSTGEDTQYF
>NA|TRBJ1-5|TRBV4-1|NA
TGCGCCAGCAGCCTTCGACAGGTCTATCAGCCCCAGCATTTT
CASSLRQVYQPQHF
>NA|TRBJ1-2|TRBV6-1|NA
TGTGCCAGCAGTGAACCCTCGGGACAAAAGAACTATGGCTACACCTTC
CASSEPSGQKNYGYTF
>NA|TRBJ2-7|TRBV29-1|NA
TGCAGCGTTGTACCTCTCGTGGGGGCGGACGAGCAGTACTTC
CSVVPLVGADEQYF
>NA|TRBJ2-1|TRBV4-1|TRBD2
TGCGCCAGCAGCTTAGCGGGAGCCTCCTACAATGAGCAGTTCTTC
CASSLAGASYNEQFF
>NA|TRBJ2-3|TRBV27|TRBD2
TGTGCCAGCAGTGTCCGGACTAGCGGGGGGGCCAGAGATACGCAGTATTTT
CASSVRTSGGARDTQYF
>NA|TRBJ1-1|TRBV14|NA
TGTGCCAGCAGCCAAGATGGAGGGGACAACACTGAAGCTTTCTTT
CASSQDGGDNTEAFF
>NA|TRBJ1-2|TRBV7-9|NA
TGTGCCAGCAGCCCGGGACTGGGAAGCTCTGGCTACACCTTC
CASSPGLGSSGYTF
>NA|TRBJ1-4|TRBV7-9|NA
TGTGCCAGCAGCTCCCGGGGCGGGAGGGAAGAAAAACTGTTTTTT
CASSSRGGREEKLFF
>NA|TRBJ2-7|TRBV21-1|NA
TGTGCCAGCAGCAAAGGGGGACTAGCCCACTACGAGCAGTACTTC
CASSKGGLAHYEQYF
>NA|TRBJ1-1|TRBV5-1|NA
TGCGCCAGCAGCTTATCGTCGTGGGGGGACACTGAAGCTTTCTTT
CASSLSSWGDTEAFF
>NA|TRBJ2-1|TRBV6-4|NA
TGTGCCAGCAGTGACTCGGTCTCGGGGTCACGCAATGAGCAGTTCTTC
CASSDSVSGSRNEQFF
>few|TRBJ2-4|TRBV6-5|NA
TGTGCCAGCAGTCGCAGGGACAATCAAAACATTCAGTACTTC
CASSRRDNQNIQYF
>once|TRBJ1-2|TRBV27|NA
TGTGCCAGCAGTTTACGAGGGGGATCAGCTGGCTACACCTTC
CASSLRGGSAGYTF
>NA|TRBJ1-2|TRBV5-4|NA
TGTGCCAGCAGCTTGGGAGGGAGGTTTAACTATGGCTACACCTTC
CASSLGGRFNYGYTF
>NA|TRBJ2-5|TRBV5-4|NA
TGTGCCAGCAGTCAACTACTGACGGGAGACTTGGAGACCCAGTACTTC
CASSQLLTGDLETQYF
>NA|TRBJ2-1|TRBV7-9|TRBD2
TGTGCCAGCAGCTTAGCGCGACTAGCGGGAGGCAATGAGCAGTTCTTC
CASSLARLAGGNEQFF
>NA|TRBJ2-1|TRBV5-1|TRBD1
TGCGCCAGCAGCTTGCGCCAGGACAGGGGGAATGAGCAGTTCTTC
CASSLRQDRGNEQFF
>NA|TRBJ2-7|TRBV6-6|NA
TGTGCCAGCAACTCCGGGACACTCTACGAGCAGTACTTC
CASNSGTLYEQYF
>NA|TRBJ1-5|TRBV15|NA
TGTGCCACCAGCAGAGAAAGGAGATACAATCAGCCCCAGCATTTT
CATSRERRYNQPQHF
>NA|TRBJ1-1|TRBV5-1|NA
TGCGCCAGCAGCACCGTAACAGAGAACACTGAAGCTTTCTTT
CASSTVTENTEAFF
>once|TRBJ1-1|TRBV10-1|TRBD1
TGCGCCAGCACCCAGATTGGACAGGGGGACACTGAAGCTTTCTTT
CASTQIGQGDTEAFF
>NA|TRBJ2-5|TRBV18|NA
TGTGCCAGCTCACCACCGAGAGGAGGGGAGACCCAGTACTTC
CASSPPRGGETQYF
>NA|TRBJ2-5|TRBV7-2|TRBD1
TGTGCCAGCAGCACTCGACAGGGAAGGGAGACCCAGTACTTC
CASSTRQGRETQYF
>NA|TRBJ1-5|TRBV28|NA
TGTGCCAGCAGTTTAACCTTAGTGGGGCAAAATCAGCCCCAGCATTTT
CASSLTLVGQNQPQHF
>NA|TRBJ2-6|TRBV19|NA
TGTGCCACCCTACCGAGGGAAAGTGGGGCCAACGTCCTGACTTTC
CATLPRESGANVLTF
>NA|TRBJ2-3|TRBV23-1|NA
TGCGCCAGCAGTCCGAAGCCCCGGTCCGCCTTCACAGATACGCAGTATTTT
CASSPKPRSAFTDTQYF
>NA|TRBJ2-1|TRBV28|TRBD1
TGTGCCAGCAGTTTATGGGACAGGGCCTACAATGAGCAGTTCTTC
CASSLWDRAYNEQFF
>NA|TRBJ2-7|TRBV6-6|NA
TGTGCCAGCTCAGGGTCCTACGAGCAGTACTTC
CASSGSYEQYF
>NA|TRBJ2-7|TRBV5-1|NA
TGCGCCAGCAGCTACGGCGGCTACGAGCAGTACTTC
CASSYGGYEQYF
>NA|TRBJ2-1|TRBV6-6|TRBD2
TGTGCCAGCAGTTGGACTAGCTCCTACAATGAGCAGTTCTTC
CASSWTSSYNEQFF
>NA|TRBJ1-2|TRBV6-5|TRBD1
TGTGCCAGCAGTGCCACCGGGACAGGGGGCGATGGCTACACCTTC
CASSATGTGGDGYTF
>once|TRBJ1-5|TRBV19|NA
TGTGCCAGTAGTATTGGGGGGGTGGAAAATCAGCCCCAGCATTTT
CASSIGGVENQPQHF
>once|TRBJ2-2|TRBV29-1|NA
TGCAGCGTTGAGATTTACGGGACAATCACCGGGGAGCTGTTTTTT
CSVEIYGTITGELFF
>NA|TRBJ2-7|TRBV28|TRBD1
TGTGTCACCTCCCGGGACAGGGGTTACGAGCAGTACTTC
CVTSRDRGYEQYF
>NA|TRBJ2-5|TRBV6-5|NA
TGTGCCAGCAGCCCCGCGGCAGGGGTTATGGAGACCCAGTACTTC
CASSPAAGVMETQYF
>NA|TRBJ2-3|TRBV6-5|NA
TGTGCCAGCAGTCATGGGCCAAGCACAGATACGCAGTATTTT
CASSHGPSTDTQYF
>NA|TRBJ2-1|TRBV5-4|TRBD2
TGTGCCAGCAGCTTGGCTGGCGGGAGCTCCTACAATGAGCAGTTCTTC
CASSLAGGSSYNEQFF
>NA|TRBJ2-5|TRBV27|TRBD2
TGTGCCAGCAGTAGGAGTGCGGGGGGGAAAGAGACCCAGTACTTC
CASSRSAGGKETQYF
>NA|TRBJ2-3|TRBV30|NA
TGTGCTGGAGGGTTAGGGACTAGCACAGATACGCAGTATTTT
CAGGLGTSTDTQYF